The next 3 T cell receptor beta chains were all read from a single sample in a study of regulatory T cells in long-lasting Graves disease. Documented time point: newly diagnosed GD, antithyroid drugs for less than 3 months. RNA isolated from PBMCs was used to make the TCR library. Library construction for TCR beta used iRepertoire HTBI primers and Arm-PCR of CDR3 regions. MiXCR was run by TCRdb on the multiplex PCR reads, yielding one entry per CDR3 protein. The repertoire holds approximately 560,000 distinct CDR3 sequences, with 16% as singletons. In addition, the sample was reused for a study of T cells in Graves' hyperthyroidism and ophthalmopathy.

The source was peripheral blood mononuclear cells (PBMCs), collected at new diagnosis, from a patient treated with antithyroid drugs. The receptors were sampled from a man younger than 30 with Graves disease.

The rearrangement joins TRBV7-2 to TRBJ1-1; D gene ambiguous. The CDR3 covers 13 residues. Germline-derived CDR1 and CDR2 are SGHTA and FQGNSA. Trimming stripped 0 bases from V and 6 bases from J, with 8 bases between. The CDR3: CASSLAAPPEAFF. The DNA of the CDR3 is TGTGCCAGCAGCTTAGCGGCCCCTCCTGAAGCTTTCTTT.

This rearrangement joins TRBV30 to TRBJ1-2, with D possibly matching TRBD1 (6 bases). V was shortened by 0 bases and J by 7 bases, with 18 bases between the two germline ends. This CDR3 is built from 15 residues. Per the germline V gene, CDR1 is GTSNPN and CDR2 is SVGIG (reference sequence). DNA of the CDR3: TGTGCCTGGAGTGTAATGGGGGGCGATTTCTCTGGCTACACCTTC. It encodes CAWSVMGGDFSGYTF. Full variable domain (outside the CDR3, taken from reference TRBV30 and TRBJ1-2): SQTIHQWPATLVQPVGSPLSLECTVEGTSNPNLYWYRQAAGRGLQLLFYSVGIGQISSEVPQNLSASRPQDRQFILSSKKLLLSDSGFYLCAWSVMGGDFSGYTFGSGTRLTVV.

As DNA, the CDR3 is TGTGCCAGCAGCCAAGTTGGGACTAGCGGGATCACTCATGAGCAGTTCTTC. Protein product: CASSQVGTSGITHEQFF. This chain joins TRBV11-3 and TRBJ2-1; 13 bases map to TRBD2. The CDR3 runs 17 residues. The germline V gene has CDR1 SGHNT and CDR2 YENEEA. The junction had 12 bases not matched to a gene; V was cut back by 5 bases and J by 8 bases.